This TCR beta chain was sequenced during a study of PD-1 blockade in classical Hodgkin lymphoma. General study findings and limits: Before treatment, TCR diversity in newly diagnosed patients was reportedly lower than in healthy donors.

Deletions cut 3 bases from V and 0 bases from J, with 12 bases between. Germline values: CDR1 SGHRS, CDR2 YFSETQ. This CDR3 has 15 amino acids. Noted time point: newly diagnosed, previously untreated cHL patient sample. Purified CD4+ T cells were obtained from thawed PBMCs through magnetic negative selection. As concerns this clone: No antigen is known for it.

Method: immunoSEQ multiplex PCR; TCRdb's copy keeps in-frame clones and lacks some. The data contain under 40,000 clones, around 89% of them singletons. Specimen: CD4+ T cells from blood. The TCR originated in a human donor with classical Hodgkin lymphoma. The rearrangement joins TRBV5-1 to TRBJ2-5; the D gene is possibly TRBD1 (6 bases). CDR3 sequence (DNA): TGCGCCAGCAGCTGGACCGGGACAAACCAAGAGACCCAGTACTTC. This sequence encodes CASSWTGTNQETQYF.